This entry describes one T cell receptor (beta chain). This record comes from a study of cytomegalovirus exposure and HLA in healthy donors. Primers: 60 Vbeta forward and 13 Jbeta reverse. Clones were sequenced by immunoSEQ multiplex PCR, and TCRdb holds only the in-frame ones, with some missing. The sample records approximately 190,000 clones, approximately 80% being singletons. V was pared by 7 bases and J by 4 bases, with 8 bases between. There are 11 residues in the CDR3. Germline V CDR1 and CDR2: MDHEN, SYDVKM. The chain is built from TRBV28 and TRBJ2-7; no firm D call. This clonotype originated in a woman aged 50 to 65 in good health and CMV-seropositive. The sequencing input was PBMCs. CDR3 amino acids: CASTGRYEQYF. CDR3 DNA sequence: TGTGCCAGCACGGGTAGATACGAGCAGTACTTC.